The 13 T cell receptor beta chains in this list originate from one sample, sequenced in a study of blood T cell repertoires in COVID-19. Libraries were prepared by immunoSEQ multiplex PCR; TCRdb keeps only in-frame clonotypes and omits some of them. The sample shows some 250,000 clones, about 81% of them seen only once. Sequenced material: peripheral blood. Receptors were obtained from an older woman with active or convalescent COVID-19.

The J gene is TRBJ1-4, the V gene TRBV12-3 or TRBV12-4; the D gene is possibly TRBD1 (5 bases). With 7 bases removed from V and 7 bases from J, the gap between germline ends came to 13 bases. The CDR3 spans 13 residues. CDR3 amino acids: CASKRGGSEKLFF. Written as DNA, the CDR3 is TGTGCCAGCAAAAGGGGAGGGAGTGAAAAACTGTTTTTT.

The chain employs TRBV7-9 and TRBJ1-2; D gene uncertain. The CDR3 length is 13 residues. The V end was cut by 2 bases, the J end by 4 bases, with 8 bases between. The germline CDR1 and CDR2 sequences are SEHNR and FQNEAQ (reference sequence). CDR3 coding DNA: TGTGCCAGCAGCTTAACTCAGGCCTATGGCTACACCTTC. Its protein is CASSLTQAYGYTF.

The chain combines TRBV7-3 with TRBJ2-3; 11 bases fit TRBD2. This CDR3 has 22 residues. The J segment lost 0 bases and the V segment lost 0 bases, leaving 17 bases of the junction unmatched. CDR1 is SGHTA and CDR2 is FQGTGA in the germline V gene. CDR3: CASSLTGAVLAGGRRSTDTQYF. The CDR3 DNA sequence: TGTGCCAGCAGCTTAACGGGGGCGGTCCTAGCGGGGGGACGCCGGAGCACAGATACGCAGTATTTT.

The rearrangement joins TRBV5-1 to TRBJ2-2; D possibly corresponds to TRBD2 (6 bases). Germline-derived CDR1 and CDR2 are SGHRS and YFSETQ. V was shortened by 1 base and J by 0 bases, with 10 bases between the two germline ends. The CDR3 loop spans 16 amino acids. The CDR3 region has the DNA TGCGCCAGCAGCTTGAGGGCGGGGACGAACACCGGGGAGCTGTTTTTT. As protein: CASSLRAGTNTGELFF.

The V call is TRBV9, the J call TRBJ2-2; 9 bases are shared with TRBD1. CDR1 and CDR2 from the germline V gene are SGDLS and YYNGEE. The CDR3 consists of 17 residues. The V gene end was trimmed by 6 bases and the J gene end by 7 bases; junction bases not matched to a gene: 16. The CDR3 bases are TGTGCCAGCACCGGACAGGGGCCTCAAAAGGGAGGCGGGGAGCTGTTTTTT. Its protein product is CASTGQGPQKGGGELFF.

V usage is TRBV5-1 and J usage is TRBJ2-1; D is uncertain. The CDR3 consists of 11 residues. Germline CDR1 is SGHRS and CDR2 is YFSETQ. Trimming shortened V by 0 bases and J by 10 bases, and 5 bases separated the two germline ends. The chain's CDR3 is CASSLGAEQFF. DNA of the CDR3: TGCGCCAGCAGCTTGGGGGCAGAGCAGTTCTTC.

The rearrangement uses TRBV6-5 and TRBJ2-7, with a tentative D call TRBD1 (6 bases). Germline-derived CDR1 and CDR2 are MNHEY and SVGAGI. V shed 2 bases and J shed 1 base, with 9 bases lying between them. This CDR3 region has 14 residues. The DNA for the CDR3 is TGTGCCAGCAGTTACGGCAGGGGTTCCTACGAGCAGTACTTC. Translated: CASSYGRGSYEQYF.

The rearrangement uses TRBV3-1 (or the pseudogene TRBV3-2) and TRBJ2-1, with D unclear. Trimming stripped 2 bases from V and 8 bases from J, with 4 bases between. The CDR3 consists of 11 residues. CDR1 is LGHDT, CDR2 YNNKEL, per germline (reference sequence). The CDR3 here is CASSQFDEQFF. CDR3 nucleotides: TGTGCCAGCAGCCAATTCGATGAGCAGTTCTTC.

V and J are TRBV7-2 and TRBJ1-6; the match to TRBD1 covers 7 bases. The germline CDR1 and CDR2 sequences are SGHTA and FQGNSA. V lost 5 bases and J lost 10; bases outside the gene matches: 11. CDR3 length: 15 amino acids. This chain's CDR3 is CASSRITGDRSPLHF. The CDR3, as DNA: TGTGCCAGCAGCCGCATCACAGGGGATAGGTCACCCCTCCACTTT.

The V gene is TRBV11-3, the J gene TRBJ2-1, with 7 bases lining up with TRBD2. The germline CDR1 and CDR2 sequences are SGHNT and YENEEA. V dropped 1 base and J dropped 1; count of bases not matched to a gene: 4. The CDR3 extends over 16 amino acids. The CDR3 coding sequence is TGTGCCAGCAGCTTAGGGGGGAGGGGTTCCTACAATGAGCAGTTCTTC. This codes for CASSLGGRGSYNEQFF.

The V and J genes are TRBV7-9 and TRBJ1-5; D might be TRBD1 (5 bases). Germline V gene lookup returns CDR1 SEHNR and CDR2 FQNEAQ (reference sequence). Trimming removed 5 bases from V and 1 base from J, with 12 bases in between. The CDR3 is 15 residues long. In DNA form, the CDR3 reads TGTGCCAGCAGCCAAACGGAGGGGAGCAATCAGCCCCAGCATTTT. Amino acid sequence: CASSQTEGSNQPQHF.

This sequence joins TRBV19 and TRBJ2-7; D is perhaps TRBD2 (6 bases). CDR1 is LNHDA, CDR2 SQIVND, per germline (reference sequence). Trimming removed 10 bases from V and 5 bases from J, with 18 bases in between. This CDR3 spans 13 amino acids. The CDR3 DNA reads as TGTGCCACCGCCGGGTCTCGGAGGGACGAGCAGTACTTC. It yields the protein CATAGSRRDEQYF.

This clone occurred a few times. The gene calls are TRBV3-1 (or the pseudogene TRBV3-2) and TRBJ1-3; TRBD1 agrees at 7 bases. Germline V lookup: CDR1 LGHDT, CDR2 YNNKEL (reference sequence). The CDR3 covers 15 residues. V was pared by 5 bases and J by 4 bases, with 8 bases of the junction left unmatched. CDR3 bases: TGTGCCAGCAGCTACGGACAGGAGGGAGGAAACACCATATATTTT. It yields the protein CASSYGQEGGNTIYF.